The 9 T cell receptor beta chains reported below all come from one sample, sequenced in a study of T-cell reconstitution after alpha-beta-depleted transplantation in children. The authors prepared the TCRbeta library with unique molecular identifiers. TCRdb reprocessed the PCR reads with MiXCR, giving one entry per CDR3 protein. The sample includes approximately 300,000 distinct CDR3 sequences, 9.5% to 13% of them seen just once. The starting material was PBMCs, obtained before TCRalphabeta/CD19-depleted stem cell transplant. The receptor set was obtained from a boy younger than two with acute myeloid leukemia, due to receive a stem cell transplant.

V and J are TRBV19 and TRBJ1-5; D is uncertain. The CDR3 extends over 13 amino acids. The germline V gene has CDR1 LNHDA and CDR2 SQIVND (reference sequence). V was pared by 10 bases and J by 2 bases, with 12 bases between. CDR3 sequence: CATTQRRNQPQHF. In DNA form, the CDR3 reads TGTGCCACAACCCAGCGCCGCAATCAGCCCCAGCATTTT. Full variable domain (remainder filled in from reference TRBV19 and TRBJ1-5): DGGITQSPKYLFRKEGQNVTLSCEQNLNHDAMYWYRQDPGQGLRLIYYSQIVNDFQKGDIAEGYSVSREKKESFPLTVTSAQKNPTAFYLCATTQRRNQPQHFGDGTRLSIL.

This clonotype has at least ten counts. The rearrangement joins TRBV30 to TRBJ1-1, with 9 bases matching TRBD1. Trimming removed 2 bases from V and 4 bases from J; junction bases left unmatched: 5. This CDR3 contains 14 residues. CDR1 GTSNPN and CDR2 SVGIG come from the germline V gene (reference sequence). The CDR3: CAWSPGTGSTEAFF. CDR3 nucleotide sequence: TGTGCCTGGAGTCCCGGGACAGGGAGCACTGAAGCTTTCTTT.

The chain combines TRBV12-3 or TRBV12-4 with TRBJ2-3, with TRBD2 matching over 10 bases. This CDR3 has 15 residues. Trimming took 6 bases from V and 5 from J; bases not matched to a gene: 8. The CDR3 loop reads CASSLVGLAEDTQYF. The CDR3 DNA is TGTGCCAGCAGCCTTGTCGGACTAGCGGAAGATACGCAGTATTTT.

This clonotype was seen repeatedly, ten times or more. J is TRBJ2-2 and V is TRBV20-1, with 8 bases that match TRBD2. Germline CDR1 is DFQATT and CDR2 is SNEGSKA (reference sequence). With V trimmed by 6 bases and J by 7 bases, 10 bases remained unmatched. This CDR3 is 14 amino acids long. The CDR3, as DNA: TGCAGTGCCCCGCTCTTGGCGGGGGGCGGGGAGCTGTTTTTT. Translated, it gives CSAPLLAGGGELFF.

Many counts were recorded for this clonotype. The chain recombines TRBV9 with TRBJ2-3, with unresolved D. The germline V gene has CDR1 SGDLS and CDR2 YYNGEE. The V end was cut by 4 bases, the J end by 2 bases, with 8 bases between. This CDR3 comprises 13 residues. CDR3 sequence (DNA): TGTGCCAGCAGCCTGGGCCCCACAGATACGCAGTATTTT. It encodes CASSLGPTDTQYF.

The sample holds a few counts of this clonotype. V gene TRBV7-9 combines with J gene TRBJ2-4, with 12 bases fitting TRBD2. The CDR3 runs 17 residues. Looked up from germline, CDR1 is SEHNR and CDR2 is FQNEAQ (reference sequence). The V segment lost 1 base and the J segment 2 bases; nucleotides outside the gene matches: 3. CDR3 nucleotide sequence: TGTGCCAGCAGCTTAGGAGGACTAGCGGGGTCCAAAAACATTCAGTACTTC. Protein: CASSLGGLAGSKNIQYF.

The table lists this clonotype with many counts. The chain carries TRBV10-3 and TRBJ2-5; TRBD1 agrees at 7 bases. V lost 5 bases and J lost 2; bases outside the gene matches: 5. Germline V gene lookup returns CDR1 ENHRY and CDR2 SYGVKD. The CDR3 runs to 14 residues. The CDR3 here is CAISWDSTQETQYF. In nucleotides, the CDR3 is TGTGCCATCAGTTGGGACAGTACGCAAGAGACCCAGTACTTC.

The sample holds many counts of this clonotype. The CDR3 DNA is TGTGCCAGCAGTTACTGGGGCACTAGCGGGAGTACCTACGAGCAGTACTTC. Its translation: CASSYWGTSGSTYEQYF. This chain uses TRBV6-5 with TRBJ2-7; TRBD2 matches at 11 bases. CDR3 length: 17 residues. With V trimmed by 1 base and J by 2 bases, 7 bases remained unmatched. Germline V gives CDR1 MNHEY, CDR2 SVGAGI.

Many counts were recorded for this clonotype. The chain links TRBV5-1 to TRBJ2-4; 9 bases match TRBD1. The CDR3 totals 19 residues. CDR1 and CDR2 (germline): SGHRS, YFSETQ. With V trimmed by 0 bases and J by 1 base, 11 bases remained unmatched. The CDR3 is CASSLGTGDLRVAKNIQYF. CDR3 in DNA: TGCGCCAGCAGCTTGGGGACAGGGGATCTGAGAGTCGCCAAAAACATTCAGTACTTC.